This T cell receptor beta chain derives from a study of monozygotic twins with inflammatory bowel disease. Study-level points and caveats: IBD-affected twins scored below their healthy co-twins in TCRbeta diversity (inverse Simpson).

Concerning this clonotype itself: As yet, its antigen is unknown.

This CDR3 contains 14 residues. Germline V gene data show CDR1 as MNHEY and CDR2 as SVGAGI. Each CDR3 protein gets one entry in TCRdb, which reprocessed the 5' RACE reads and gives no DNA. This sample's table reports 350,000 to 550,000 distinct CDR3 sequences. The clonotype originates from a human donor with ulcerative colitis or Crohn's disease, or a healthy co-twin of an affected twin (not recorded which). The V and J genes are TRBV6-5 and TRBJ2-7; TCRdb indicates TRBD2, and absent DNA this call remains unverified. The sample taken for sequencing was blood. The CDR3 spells CASSFYAGTYEQYF.